The 20 T cell receptor beta chains presented below share a single source sample, sequenced in a study of CD8+CD57+ T cells in acquired aplastic anemia. Profiling of TCR beta VDJ combinations and CDR3 sequences used genomic DNA as template. TCRdb reprocessed the reads via MiXCR and lists one record per CDR3 protein. Here the sample spans some 200,000 distinct CDR3 sequences, 34% being singletons. The sequenced material came from sorted CD4+, CD8+, or CD8+CD57+ T cells (not recorded which) from PBMCs. These receptors all stem from a human donor in good health, serving as a control.

This clonotype has only a few counts. The chain joins TRBV5-1 to TRBJ1-3; no definite D call. Trimming pared 1 base from V and 0 bases from J, leaving 8 bases between. The length of the CDR3 is 15 residues. CDR1 and CDR2 from the germline V gene are SGHRS and YFSETQ. In DNA form, the CDR3 reads TGCGCCAGCAGCTTGCATCCAGACTCTGGAAACACCATATATTTT. As protein: CASSLHPDSGNTIYF.

This chain joins TRBV29-1 and TRBJ1-2; tentative D call: TRBD1 (5 bases). CDR1 is SQVTM, CDR2 ANQGSEA, per germline. CDR3 length equals 12 residues. Trimming cost V 6 bases and J 3 bases, with 11 bases left between them. CDR3 region: CSVDSDHYGYTF. The CDR3 DNA sequence: TGCAGCGTAGACAGCGATCACTATGGCTACACCTTC. The full variable domain, completed using reference TRBV29-1 and TRBJ1-2, is SAVISQKPSRDICQRGTSLTIQCQVDSQVTMMFWYRQQPGQSLTLIATANQGSEATYESGFVIDKFPISRPNLTFSTLTVSNMSPEDSSIYLCSVDSDHYGYTFGSGTRLTVV.

This clonotype was found many times. V gene TRBV5-1 combines with J gene TRBJ2-7; 9 bases are a match to TRBD1. This CDR3 contains 15 residues. The V segment lost 3 bases and the J segment 4 bases; nucleotides outside the gene matches: 8. Germline loops: CDR1 SGHRS, CDR2 YFSETQ. CDR3 in DNA: TGCGCCAGCAGCTCAGCGGGACAGGGTTATTACGAGCAGTACTTC. This sequence encodes CASSSAGQGYYEQYF.

The chain combines TRBV10-1 with TRBJ2-7; D ambiguous. CDR3 size: 12 residues. Trimming left V 2 bases short and J 3 bases short, with 5 bases between. Germline V gene data show CDR1 as WNHNN and CDR2 as SYGVQD (reference sequence). This chain's CDR3 is CASSEGYYEQYF. The CDR3 region has the DNA TGCGCCAGCAGTGAGGGGTACTACGAGCAGTACTTC.

The CDR3 sequence: CATSDLGDNSPLHF. CDR3 nucleotides: TGTGCCACCAGTGATTTGGGGGATAATTCACCCCTCCACTTT. V gene TRBV24-1 combines with J gene TRBJ1-6; D is uncertain. This CDR3 has 14 amino acids. V shed 0 bases and J shed 5 bases, with 4 bases lying between them. Germline-derived CDR1 and CDR2 are KGHDR and SFDVKD.

The table lists this clonotype with a count of one. The chain combines TRBV20-1 with TRBJ2-1, with 8 bases that match TRBD1. The CDR3 runs to 15 residues. V trimming: 1 base; J trimming: 12 bases; junction bases outside the gene matches: 14. Germline lookup yields CDR1 DFQATT and CDR2 SNEGSKA (reference sequence). CDR3 residues: CSARGPGGTGDGQFF. CDR3 in DNA: TGCAGTGCTAGAGGCCCAGGGGGCACGGGAGATGGGCAGTTCTTC.

This clonotype was seen at least ten times. The rearrangement links TRBV19 to TRBJ2-6; D is perhaps TRBD1 (6 bases). From germline, CDR1 is LNHDA and CDR2 SQIVND (reference sequence). The CDR3 runs to 17 residues. V lost 4 bases to trimming and J lost 2 bases, with 15 bases between them. The CDR3 nucleotides read TGTGCCAGTAGTAGGACACAGGGAGAAACTGGGGCCAACGTCCTGACTTTC. Its translation is CASSRTQGETGANVLTF.

This clonotype was observed at least ten times. The chain joins TRBV12-3 or TRBV12-4 to TRBJ1-2; D not certain. V was shortened by 5 bases and J by 4 bases, with 11 bases between the two germline ends. CDR3 length: 13 residues. CDR3 coding DNA: TGTGCCAGCAGTCCGGGTCCTAGCTATGGCTACACCTTC. Translated: CASSPGPSYGYTF.

This clonotype showed up just a few times. This rearrangement joins TRBV20-1 to TRBJ2-3; no clear D. Trimming removed 1 base from V and 1 base from J, with 9 bases in between. CDR1 DFQATT and CDR2 SNEGSKA come from the germline V gene (reference sequence). The CDR3 covers 14 residues. CDR3 residues: CSARATGGTDTQYF. The CDR3 DNA is TGCAGTGCTAGAGCTACCGGCGGCACAGATACGCAGTATTTT.

The V and J genes are TRBV2 and TRBJ2-1, with D perhaps TRBD1 (6 bases). CDR1 SNHLY and CDR2 FYNNEI come from the germline V gene. Trimming cost V 6 bases and J 7 bases, with 13 bases left between them. The CDR3 contains 13 residues. The CDR3, as DNA: TGTGCCAGCAGCCAGACAGGCAGGAATGAGCAGTTCTTC. Its protein product is CASSQTGRNEQFF.

The rearrangement joins TRBV10-2 to TRBJ2-7, with D maybe TRBD2 (5 bases). CDR1 is WSHSY, CDR2 SAAADI, per germline. This CDR3 contains 13 residues. Trimming took 1 base from V and 4 from J, leaving 8 bases between them. The CDR3 bases are TGCGCCAGCAGTGAGTTTGGCGGGTACGAGCAGTACTTC. As protein: CASSEFGGYEQYF.

This clonotype has at least ten counts. This chain uses TRBV10-3 with TRBJ2-1; D is unclear. Germline CDR1 and CDR2: ENHRY and SYGVKD. The length of the CDR3 is 17 residues. The V gene lost 4 bases and the J gene lost 4 bases, with 20 bases spanning the gap. CDR3 loop: CAISGGRLRNLYNEQFF. CDR3 sequence (DNA): TGTGCCATCAGTGGGGGAAGACTCCGTAATCTATACAATGAGCAGTTCTTC.

V and J are TRBV18 and TRBJ1-4; maybe TRBD1 (5 bases). This CDR3 spans 14 amino acids. V was trimmed by 4 bases and J by 8 bases, leaving 14 bases between them. The germline V gene has CDR1 KGHSH and CDR2 LQKENI. Here the CDR3 DNA reads TGTGCCAGCTCACTTGACAGCCGTGGGGAAAAACTGTTTTTT. Protein: CASSLDSRGEKLFF.

This sequence joins TRBV2 and TRBJ2-7; 8 bases agree with TRBD2. This CDR3 region has 14 residues. The germline CDR1 and CDR2 sequences are SNHLY and FYNNEI. V gave up 9 bases and J gave up 0 bases; unmatched junction bases: 7. The CDR3 DNA reads TGTGCCAGTAGTCCGGGGGGGATCTCCTACGAGCAGTACTTC. This translates into CASSPGGISYEQYF.

This clonotype was observed at least ten times. This rearrangement joins TRBV15 to TRBJ2-3, with no clear D. Germline CDR1 reads LNHNV; CDR2 reads YYDKDF (reference sequence). This CDR3 is 13 amino acids long. V lost 5 bases and J 8 bases, leaving 14 bases between the germline ends. The CDR3 region has the DNA TGTGCCACCAGCCAGGTGCGGTTTAGTACGCAGTATTTT. Translating it yields CATSQVRFSTQYF.

This clonotype was counted ten times or more. This rearrangement joins TRBV19 to TRBJ2-1, with 10 bases identical to TRBD1. This CDR3 is 12 amino acids long. Trimming cost V 10 bases and J 8 bases; bases outside gene matches: 5. Per germline, CDR1 LNHDA and CDR2 SQIVND (reference sequence). CDR3 nucleotide sequence: TGTGCCACCACGGACAGGGGGGATGAGCAGTTCTTC. Its protein product is CATTDRGDEQFF.

As concerns this clonotype: Being one base from a much bigger clone, this may be a read error. The genes are TRBV20-1 and TRBJ1-1, with no clear D. Germline loops: CDR1 DFQATT, CDR2 SNEGSKA (reference sequence). CDR3 size: 11 residues. As DNA, the CDR3 is TGCAGTACTAGCTTTCGGGCTGAAGCTTTCTTT. Its protein product is CSTSFRAEAFF.

In regard to this clonotype: This could be a read error, since a much larger clone is one nucleotide away. V is TRBV19 and J is TRBJ1-1; weak D call: TRBD1 (5 bases). Per the germline V gene, CDR1 is LNHDA and CDR2 is SQIVND (reference sequence). This CDR3 spans 13 amino acids. The CDR3 loop is CAGSIDSNTEAFF. The CDR3 DNA is TGTGCCGGTAGTATAGACAGCAACACTGAAGCTTTCTTT.

This clonotype was recorded a few times. V usage is TRBV20-1 and J usage is TRBJ2-5, with D tentatively TRBD1 (5 bases). CDR3 length: 17 amino acids. CDR1 is DFQATT and CDR2 is SNEGSKA in the germline V gene (reference sequence). The V and J ends lost 0 bases and 2 bases respectively, with 19 bases between them. CDR3 coding DNA: TGCAGTGCTAGAGACCTTCTTGGGGCCGGGTCGCAAGAGACCCAGTACTTC. Amino acid sequence: CSARDLLGAGSQETQYF.

The chain couples TRBV4-2 to TRBJ1-6; D is ambiguous. There are 15 residues in the CDR3. CDR1 and CDR2 (germline): LGHNA, YNFKEQ. V lost 0 bases to trimming and J lost 7 bases, with 10 bases between them. Here the CDR3 reads CASSQDPRGNSPLHF. CDR3 coding DNA: TGTGCCAGCAGCCAAGATCCCCGGGGAAATTCACCCCTCCACTTT.